This T cell receptor beta chain came from a study of beta chain features in type 1 diabetes. Only one heparinised blood draw was taken per donor, and its volume averaged about 120 mL. Stem cell-like memory, regulatory, central memory and naive CD4+ cells were sorted via CD45RO/CCR7/CD25/CD127/CD95/CD27. Sequenced material consisted of expressed TCRB transcripts (all of the isolated RNA was reverse transcribed). This table comes from immunoSEQ multiplex PCR, and its TCRdb copy is limited to in-frame clones, with some not included. Of hundreds of thousands of clones listed, about an eighth are singletons. Trimming left V 4 bases short and J 4 bases short, with 12 bases between. Germline V lookup: CDR1 SGHNT, CDR2 YYREEE (reference sequence). The CDR3 is 14 residues long. Study results and caveats: Whether HLA type affects TCRB rearrangement stayed undetermined in the present work. TCRB CDR3s were moderately but significantly shorter in Type 1 diabetes patients in all four CD4+ subsets.

This clone turned up a few times. What it binds is not known. The receptor's source is a man in his late teens or twenties with type 1 diabetes. Sequencing was carried out using naive CD4+ T cells from blood. V and J are TRBV5-4 and TRBJ1-3, with no clear D. For the CDR3, the DNA is TGTGCCAGCAGCACCAGCTTTGACGGAAACACCATATATTTT. Its protein is CASSTSFDGNTIYF.